This T cell receptor beta chain is drawn from a study of T cell repertoires in cytomegalovirus infection. Looking at the study overall: Matching HLA type and CMV infection were both indicated by public TCR beta signatures. The study, taken as a whole, reports: Cumulative public TCR beta family frequency identified carriers of CMV plus the relevant HLA. The ex vivo response showed dominance by HLA-C-restricted CMV-specific TCR beta clonotypes.

Each CDR3 protein is one row after TCRdb ran MiXCR on the reads. Of some 920,000 distinct CDR3 sequences in the sample, 30% to 40% were seen once. Trimming took 0 bases from V and 4 from J; bases not matched to a gene: 6. The CDR3 contains 14 residues. The germline CDR1 and CDR2 sequences are DFQATT and SNEGSKA (reference sequence). There are a few counts of this clonotype. The antigen remains undetermined. The chain carries TRBV20-1 and TRBJ2-7; 7 bases agree with TRBD2. This clonotype was sampled from a human donor in good health (CMV status not recorded). Some clones in this sample may be carry-over from other donors' samples. Sample: cultured CD8+ T cells from PBMCs, taken from culture after CMV antigen stimulation. DNA of the CDR3: TGCAGTGCTAGAGATCTTGAAGCGGGGTACGAGCAGTACTTC. It specifies CSARDLEAGYEQYF.